The rows below give T cell receptor beta chains drawn from one sample of a study of cytomegalovirus exposure and HLA in healthy donors. Assay used: immunoSEQ multiplex PCR; TCRdb lists only in-frame clones, some missing. The table includes fewer than 180,000 clones, roughly 63% detected once. Sequencing was performed on PBMCs. The origin of the receptors is a woman aged 55-70 years in good health and CMV-seropositive. CDR3s include the opening cysteine and the closing phenylalanine or tryptophan. Each record gives: CDR3 protein, J gene, V gene.

CDR3 protein: CASSARVAPNTGELFF
J gene: TRBJ2-2
V gene: TRBV9

CDR3 protein: CASSQDHYRGSTEAFF
J gene: TRBJ1-1
V gene: TRBV4-3

CDR3 protein: CASLAQMNTEAFF
J gene: TRBJ1-1
V gene: TRBV27

CDR3 protein: CASSATQTGEQFF
J gene: TRBJ2-1
V gene: TRBV9

CDR3 protein: CASSAPGGINQPQHF
J gene: TRBJ1-5
V gene: TRBV7-2

CDR3 protein: CASSLAELAADTQYF
J gene: TRBJ2-3
V gene: TRBV7-6

CDR3 protein: CAWSMGTPPQETQYF
J gene: TRBJ2-5
V gene: TRBV30

CDR3 protein: CSGSDRGGNTIYF
J gene: TRBJ1-3
V gene: TRBV29-1

CDR3 protein: CANRGQGPGELFF
J gene: TRBJ2-2
V gene: TRBV18

CDR3 protein: CASRMGLAGVDTQYF
J gene: TRBJ2-3
V gene: TRBV6-5

CDR3 protein: CASSSRDRAPYEQYF
J gene: TRBJ2-7
V gene: TRBV25-1

CDR3 protein: CASSQSQGISNYGYTF
J gene: TRBJ1-2
V gene: TRBV4-1

CDR3 protein: CASSQLAGGPTQYF
J gene: TRBJ2-3
V gene: TRBV7-9

CDR3 protein: CASSFPGVETQYF
J gene: TRBJ2-5
V gene: TRBV28

CDR3 protein: CASSSTRGSSNEQFF
J gene: TRBJ2-1
V gene: TRBV19

CDR3 protein: CASSLGGRETDTQYF
J gene: TRBJ2-3
V gene: TRBV7-3

CDR3 protein: CASSLTAVGYTF
J gene: TRBJ1-2
V gene: TRBV28

CDR3 protein: CASSRDRNYGYTF
J gene: TRBJ1-2
V gene: TRBV7-9